The T cell receptor (beta chain) described here comes from a study of T cell responses to AZD1222 COVID-19 vaccine. Profiled with immunoSEQ multiplex PCR; TCRdb holds only in-frame clones, not every one. The sample lists 100,000 or so clones; about 86% were seen once. The table lists this clone with a count of one. The antigen is unknown. General observations from the study: Clonal diversity may have been underestimated, and the donors were mostly white British, with more females than males.

Trimming took off 0 bases at V and 8 bases at J, with 7 bases between the two ends. The CDR3 is 11 amino acids. CDR1 and CDR2 (germline): GTSNPN, SVGIG (reference sequence). V usage is TRBV30 and J usage is TRBJ1-2; no definite D call. The origin of this receptor is an adult in good health. The sample here was peripheral blood, taken on day 0 of AZD1222 vaccination. The CDR3 nucleotides are TGTGCCTGGAGTGTAAACTTCGGCTACACCTTC. Amino acid sequence: CAWSVNFGYTF.